The 24 T cell receptor beta chains reported below all come from one sample, sequenced in a study of T-cell reconstitution after alpha-beta-depleted transplantation in children. Using unique molecular identifiers, the investigators prepared the TCRbeta library. One entry per CDR3 protein, called by TCRdb with MiXCR from the PCR reads. Of about 300,000 distinct CDR3 sequences listed, roughly 9.1% are singletons. The input for sequencing was PBMCs, taken before TCRalphabeta/CD19-depleted stem cell transplant. These receptors originate from a boy in the first two years of life with acute myeloid leukemia, due to receive a stem cell transplant.

The J gene is TRBJ2-5, the V gene TRBV7-3; either TRBD1 or TRBD2 may fit D (5 bases each). The V end was cut by 1 base, the J end by 1 base, with 10 bases between. In germline, CDR1 is SGHTA, CDR2 FQGTGA. CDR3 length: 15 residues. CDR3 nucleotide sequence: TGTGCCAGCAGCTTAAGTCCCGGGGCCCAAGAGACCCAGTACTTC. Translation: CASSLSPGAQETQYF.

The chain uses TRBV20-1 and TRBJ2-1; 10 bases line up with TRBD2. The V segment lost 3 bases and the J segment 4 bases; nucleotides outside the gene matches: 12. From germline, CDR1 is DFQATT and CDR2 SNEGSKA (reference sequence). The CDR3 loop spans 17 amino acids. The chain's CDR3 is CSARGILAGERYNEQFF. DNA of the CDR3: TGCAGTGCTAGGGGGATCCTAGCGGGAGAACGTTACAATGAGCAGTTCTTC.

This clonotype was detected many times. The chain couples TRBV20-1 to TRBJ2-3; 12 bases are a match to TRBD1. CDR3 length: 17 residues. The germline gives CDR1 DFQATT, CDR2 SNEGSKA (reference sequence). Germline trimming cut 1 base from V and 2 bases from J; bases unmatched to any gene: 7. The DNA of the CDR3 is TGCAGTGCTAGAGTGAGGGACAGGGGGCGAGTCACAGATACGCAGTATTTT. Translating it yields CSARVRDRGRVTDTQYF.

A word on this clonotype: The junction shows a germline mismatch at one end, possibly a read error. This chain joins TRBV7-2 and TRBJ2-3; 7 nucleotides align to TRBD2. Germline lookup yields CDR1 SGHTA and CDR2 FQGNSA. This CDR3 region has 16 residues. The DNA of the CDR3 is TGTGCCAGCAGCCTAAAGACTAGCCGACGCACAGGTACGCAGTATTTT. It encodes CASSLKTSRRTGTQYF. Full variable domain (rest looked up from reference TRBV7-2 and TRBJ2-3): GAGVSQSPSNKVTEKGKDVELRCDPISGHTALYWYRQSLGQGLEFLIYFQGNSAPDKSGLPSDRFSAERTGGSVSTLTIQRTQQEDSAVYLCASSLKTSRRTGTQYFGPGTRLTVL.

This clonotype was found many times. The J gene is TRBJ1-1, the V gene TRBV5-1; perhaps TRBD1 as D (5 bases). CDR3 length equals 15 residues. Looked up from germline, CDR1 is SGHRS and CDR2 is YFSETQ. V lost 0 bases and J 3 bases, leaving 12 bases between the germline ends. CDR3 residues: CASSLVFQGDTEAFF. The CDR3 DNA follows: TGCGCCAGCAGCTTGGTTTTCCAGGGAGACACTGAAGCTTTCTTT.

This clonotype was observed at least ten times. This sequence joins TRBV11-2 and TRBJ2-1, with no clear D. This CDR3 spans 15 amino acids. Between the trimmed V and J ends, which lost 3 bases and 0 bases, there was a span of 9 bases. Looked up from germline, CDR1 is SGHAT and CDR2 is FQNNGV. The CDR3 nucleotides read TGTGCCAGCAGCTTTGCCCGGAGCTCCTACAATGAGCAGTTCTTC. Amino acids: CASSFARSSYNEQFF.

This clonotype was detected ten times or more. The V and J genes are TRBV5-1 and TRBJ2-7; tentative D call: TRBD1 (6 bases). CDR1 and CDR2 from the germline V gene are SGHRS and YFSETQ. The CDR3 sequence is 14 residues long. V was clipped by 1 base and J by 3 bases, with 11 bases between them. In DNA form, the CDR3 reads TGCGCCAGCAGCTTGCAGGGGACCTACTACGAGCAGTACTTC. Residues: CASSLQGTYYEQYF.

This clonotype occurred many times. The chain joins TRBV10-3 to TRBJ2-7; D is possibly TRBD1 (6 bases). V was trimmed by 6 bases and J by 1 base, leaving 10 bases between them. The CDR3 runs 13 residues. CDR1 is ENHRY and CDR2 is SYGVKD in the germline V gene. CDR3 in DNA: TGTGCCATCAGCCGCGGACAGTCCTACGAGCAGTACTTC. Amino acid sequence: CAISRGQSYEQYF.

The chain recombines TRBV11-2 with TRBJ2-7; D not certain. CDR3 size: 11 residues. V lost 0 bases, J lost 6 bases, and 3 bases lay in between. Germline V CDR1 and CDR2: SGHAT, FQNNGV. The CDR3 region has the DNA TGTGCCAGCAGCTTAGAATCCGAGCAGTACTTC. As protein: CASSLESEQYF.

This clonotype was picked up many times. The rearrangement links TRBV7-2 to TRBJ1-2, with 10 nucleotides matching TRBD1. The CDR3 is 14 amino acids. V lost 5 bases to trimming and J lost 6 bases; unmatched junction nucleotides: 6. Germline CDR1 is SGHTA and CDR2 is FQGNSA. The CDR3 DNA follows: TGTGCCAGCAGCGCCGGGACAGGGGCGAATGGCTACACCTTC. Protein product: CASSAGTGANGYTF.

This clonotype was counted ten times or more. The CDR3 DNA reads TGTGCCAGCTTCGGCGGAACTAATTCACCCCTCCACTTT. It is translated as CASFGGTNSPLHF. V gene TRBV28 combines with J gene TRBJ1-6; D not resolved. CDR3 length equals 13 residues. The ends were cut back, 8 bases at V and 6 bases at J, with 11 bases in the middle. Germline V gene lookup returns CDR1 MDHEN and CDR2 SYDVKM.

This clonotype was counted at least ten times. V and J are TRBV5-1 and TRBJ2-3; 9 nucleotides match TRBD1. The CDR3 loop spans 14 amino acids. The germline gives CDR1 SGHRS, CDR2 YFSETQ. With 5 bases clipped from V and 8 bases from J, the junction kept 9 bases outside the gene matches. This chain's CDR3 is CASSTGQGSGTQYF. The CDR3 region has the DNA TGCGCCAGCAGTACGGGACAGGGATCGGGTACGCAGTATTTT.

This clonotype came up many times. The CDR3 loop reads CASSRPGTGMNTEAFF. The CDR3 region has the DNA TGTGCCAGCAGCCGTCCCGGGACAGGGATGAACACTGAAGCTTTCTTT. The chain is built from TRBV28 and TRBJ1-1, with 9 bases identical to TRBD1. This CDR3 has 16 amino acids. Per germline, CDR1 MDHEN and CDR2 SYDVKM. The trim removed 6 bases at V and 0 bases at J, leaving 8 bases unmatched.

This clonotype has at least ten counts. This chain joins TRBV7-6 and TRBJ2-7, with 10 positions matching TRBD2. The CDR3 sequence is 14 residues long. The trim removed 5 bases at V and 4 bases at J, leaving 5 bases unmatched. CDR1 and CDR2 (germline): SGHVS, FNYEAQ. The CDR3, as DNA: TGTGCCAGCAGCCCCGGGACTAGCGCTTACGAGCAGTACTTC. Translation: CASSPGTSAYEQYF.

This clonotype was observed at least ten times. The rearrangement uses TRBV7-9 and TRBJ1-4; no firm D call. The CDR3 sequence is 11 residues long. Germline CDR1 SEHNR, CDR2 FQNEAQ (reference sequence). Deletions cut 5 bases from V and 6 bases from J, with 4 bases between. DNA of the CDR3: TGTGCCAGCAGCCCCGATGAAAAACTGTTTTTT. It encodes CASSPDEKLFF.

This clonotype was counted many times. The CDR3: CASSRDRGRFEKSYEQYF. CDR3 bases: TGTGCCAGCAGTAGGGACAGGGGAAGGTTTGAAAAGTCCTACGAGCAGTACTTC. The chain carries TRBV2 and TRBJ2-7; 10 positions agree with TRBD1. The junction had 14 bases not matched to a gene; V was cut back by 5 bases and J by 1 base. Germline values: CDR1 SNHLY, CDR2 FYNNEI. This CDR3 region has 18 residues.

This clonotype occurred many times. This sequence joins TRBV9 and TRBJ2-3; the D gene could be TRBD1 or TRBD2 (5 bases each). Germline V lookup: CDR1 SGDLS, CDR2 YYNGEE. This CDR3 has 15 amino acids. Between the trimmed V and J ends, which lost 4 bases and 1 base, there was a span of 13 bases. The CDR3, as DNA: TGTGCCAGCAGCCCCCTGGGGACCGGCACAGATACGCAGTATTTT. Translated: CASSPLGTGTDTQYF.

This clonotype showed up many times. V is TRBV5-1 and J is TRBJ2-1; tentatively, D is TRBD1 or TRBD2 (7 bases each). Trimming pared 5 bases from V and 9 bases from J, leaving 15 bases between. In germline, CDR1 is SGHRS, CDR2 YFSETQ. The CDR3 contains 13 residues. CDR3 amino acids: CASRDRPSGEQFF. CDR3 nucleotide sequence: TGCGCCAGCAGGGACAGGCCTAGCGGTGAGCAGTTCTTC.

In its sample, this clonotype was seen many times. The V call is TRBV5-1, the J call TRBJ2-5, with 9 bases fitting TRBD2. V gave up 4 bases and J gave up 2 bases; unmatched junction bases: 9. The CDR3 runs 16 residues. Germline loops: CDR1 SGHRS, CDR2 YFSETQ. CDR3 DNA: TGCGCCAGCAGCCATTGGAGGCTAGCGGGGCAAGAGACCCAGTACTTC. It translates to CASSHWRLAGQETQYF.

This clonotype has a count of ten or more. This chain connects TRBV24-1 to TRBJ2-5; 12 nucleotides match TRBD2. Trimming removed 4 bases from V and 4 bases from J; junction bases left unmatched: 9. The CDR3 is 17 amino acids. Germline CDR1 is KGHDR and CDR2 is SFDVKD. The DNA for the CDR3 is TGTGCCACCAGTGACCCCCCTAGCGGGGGGGCCGGAGAGACCCAGTACTTC. This sequence encodes CATSDPPSGGAGETQYF.

The table lists this clonotype with many counts. Here the CDR3 DNA reads TGTGCCAGTAGTACGCCACTAGCGGGAGCTTTCACCGGGGAGCTGTTTTTT. Its translation: CASSTPLAGAFTGELFF. V and J are TRBV19 and TRBJ2-2, with 11 positions matching TRBD2. Trimming took 4 bases from V and 4 from J; bases not matched to a gene: 8. The length of the CDR3 is 17 residues. Germline CDR1 and CDR2: LNHDA and SQIVND (reference sequence).

This clonotype was found a few times. The chain uses TRBV27 and TRBJ2-5; D possibly corresponds to TRBD2 (5 bases). Per germline, CDR1 MNHEY and CDR2 SMNVEV (reference sequence). The length of the CDR3 is 15 residues. V lost 7 bases, J lost 0 bases, and 15 bases lay in between. The CDR3 bases are TGTGCCAGCAACCCCCGGGGATGGGACCAAGAGACCCAGTACTTC. Protein sequence: CASNPRGWDQETQYF.

Many counts were recorded for this clonotype. The chain employs TRBV5-1 and TRBJ1-1, with D unresolved. This CDR3 is built from 17 residues. V was cut by 4 bases and J by 0 bases, with 19 bases left in between. Germline lookup yields CDR1 SGHRS and CDR2 YFSETQ. The CDR3 spells CASSDGPAGVLNTEAFF. The CDR3 nucleotides are TGCGCCAGCAGCGATGGACCGGCCGGGGTCCTGAACACTGAAGCTTTCTTT.

This clonotype was seen many times. The chain employs TRBV11-2 and TRBJ2-3; TRBD2 matches at 9 bases. Germline values: CDR1 SGHAT, CDR2 FQNNGV. After removal of 7 bases from V and 2 bases from J, the junction contained 10 bases not matched to a gene. The CDR3 consists of 16 residues. CDR3 DNA: TGTGCCAGCACCCTTATCGGCGGGGGGGACACAGATACGCAGTATTTT. It is translated as CASTLIGGGDTDTQYF.